This entry features one TCR beta chain sequence. The antigen remains unidentified. One end of the junction fails to match germline, which may point to a read error. The data derive from a study of glioma-infiltrating T cells after dendritic cell vaccination. Broader study findings: Survival was not directly related to TCR clonality in these patients.

There are 18 residues in the CDR3. CDR1 is SGHAT, CDR2 FQNNGV, per germline. Clones were read by immunoSEQ multiplex PCR, and TCRdb kept only the in-frame ones, dropping some. The data contain about 82,000 clones, roughly 90% of them singletons. The origin of this receptor is a human donor with glioblastoma. The chain links TRBV11-2 to TRBJ2-1, with 11 bases fitting TRBD2. The sequences come from blood, collected before dendritic cell vaccination. CDR3 amino acids: CASSLEPTSGSAYNEQFF. CDR3 in DNA: TGTGCCAGCAGCCTAGAGCCTACTAGCGGGAGCGCCTACAATGAGCAGTTCTTC.